The clone carrying this TCR beta chain was observed many times. What it binds is unknown. Germline V gives CDR1 SGHTA, CDR2 FQGNSA. Trimming took 2 bases from V and 0 from J; bases not matched to a gene: 3. This CDR3 spans 16 amino acids. Semi-nested PCR with Nested Universal Primer A followed constant-region reverse priming of full-length variable regions. Each CDR3 protein gets one entry after TCRdb re-called the 5' RACE reads with MiXCR. Of about 50,000 distinct CDR3 sequences listed, around a quarter are singletons. Notes on the study in general: In terms of TCR gene usage, tumor memory CD4+ T cells clustered together with blood and lymph node memory CD4+ cells, as well as with lymph node naive CD4+ cells.

This TCR was recovered from a female donor with breast cancer. The source material was naive CD4+ T cells sorted from blood. Subset of the sample: naive CD4+ T cells, CD4+CD45RA+CD25-. The chain couples TRBV7-2 to TRBJ1-5; 8 bases line up with TRBD1. CDR3 in DNA: TGTGCCAGCAGCTTAAGGACAGGGAGTAGCAATCAGCCCCAGCATTTT. Its protein product is CASSLRTGSSNQPQHF.